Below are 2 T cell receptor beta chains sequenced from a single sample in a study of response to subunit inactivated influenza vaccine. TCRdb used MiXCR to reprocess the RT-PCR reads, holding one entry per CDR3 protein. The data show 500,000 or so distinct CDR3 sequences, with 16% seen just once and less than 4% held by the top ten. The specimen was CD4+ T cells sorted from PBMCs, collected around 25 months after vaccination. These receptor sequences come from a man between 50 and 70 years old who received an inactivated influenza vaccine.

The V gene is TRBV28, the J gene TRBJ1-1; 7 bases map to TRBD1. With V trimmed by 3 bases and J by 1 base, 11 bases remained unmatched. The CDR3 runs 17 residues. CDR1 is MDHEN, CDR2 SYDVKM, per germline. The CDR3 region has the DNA TGTGCCAGCAGTTTTAGCGTTACAGGGGAAAAGAACACTGAAGCTTTCTTT. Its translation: CASSFSVTGEKNTEAFF.

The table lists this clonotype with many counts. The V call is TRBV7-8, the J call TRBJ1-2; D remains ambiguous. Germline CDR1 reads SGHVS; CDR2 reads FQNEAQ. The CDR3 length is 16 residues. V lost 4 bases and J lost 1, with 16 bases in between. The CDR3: CASSSPRESLNYGYTF. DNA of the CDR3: TGTGCCAGCAGCTCGCCCAGAGAGTCCCTTAACTATGGCTACACCTTC.